Described below is a single T cell receptor (beta chain) sequence and its context. Study processing details: It was from reference gene primer amplification that nucleated cell counts were estimated. TCRdb's copy holds only in-frame clones and misses some; the assay was immunoSEQ multiplex PCR. V, J and clone size are taken as reported in that table, and D and trimming were inferred from the DNA itself. The sample contains 130,000 to 150,000 clones, 80% to 90% of which appear only once. This sample was taken from a study of blood T cell repertoires in COVID-19. For the study at large: COVID-19 samples from acute and convalescent phases originated in the United States, Italy and Spain. PBMCs, B-cell-depleted T cells, or T cells were the source of the cDNA or gDNA that made up the material.

From germline, CDR1 is SGHNT and CDR2 YYREEE (reference sequence). There are 14 residues in the CDR3. The germline V and J ends were trimmed by 4 bases and 4 bases, with 11 bases remaining between them. The chain joins TRBV5-4 to TRBJ2-2, with D maybe TRBD1 (6 bases). The clonotype originates from a human donor with acute or convalescent COVID-19. The donor label of this sample is uncertain. The sequenced material came from peripheral blood. This CDR3 is CASSPGQTTGELFF. The CDR3 bases are TGTGCCAGCAGCCCGGGACAAACCACCGGGGAGCTGTTTTTT.